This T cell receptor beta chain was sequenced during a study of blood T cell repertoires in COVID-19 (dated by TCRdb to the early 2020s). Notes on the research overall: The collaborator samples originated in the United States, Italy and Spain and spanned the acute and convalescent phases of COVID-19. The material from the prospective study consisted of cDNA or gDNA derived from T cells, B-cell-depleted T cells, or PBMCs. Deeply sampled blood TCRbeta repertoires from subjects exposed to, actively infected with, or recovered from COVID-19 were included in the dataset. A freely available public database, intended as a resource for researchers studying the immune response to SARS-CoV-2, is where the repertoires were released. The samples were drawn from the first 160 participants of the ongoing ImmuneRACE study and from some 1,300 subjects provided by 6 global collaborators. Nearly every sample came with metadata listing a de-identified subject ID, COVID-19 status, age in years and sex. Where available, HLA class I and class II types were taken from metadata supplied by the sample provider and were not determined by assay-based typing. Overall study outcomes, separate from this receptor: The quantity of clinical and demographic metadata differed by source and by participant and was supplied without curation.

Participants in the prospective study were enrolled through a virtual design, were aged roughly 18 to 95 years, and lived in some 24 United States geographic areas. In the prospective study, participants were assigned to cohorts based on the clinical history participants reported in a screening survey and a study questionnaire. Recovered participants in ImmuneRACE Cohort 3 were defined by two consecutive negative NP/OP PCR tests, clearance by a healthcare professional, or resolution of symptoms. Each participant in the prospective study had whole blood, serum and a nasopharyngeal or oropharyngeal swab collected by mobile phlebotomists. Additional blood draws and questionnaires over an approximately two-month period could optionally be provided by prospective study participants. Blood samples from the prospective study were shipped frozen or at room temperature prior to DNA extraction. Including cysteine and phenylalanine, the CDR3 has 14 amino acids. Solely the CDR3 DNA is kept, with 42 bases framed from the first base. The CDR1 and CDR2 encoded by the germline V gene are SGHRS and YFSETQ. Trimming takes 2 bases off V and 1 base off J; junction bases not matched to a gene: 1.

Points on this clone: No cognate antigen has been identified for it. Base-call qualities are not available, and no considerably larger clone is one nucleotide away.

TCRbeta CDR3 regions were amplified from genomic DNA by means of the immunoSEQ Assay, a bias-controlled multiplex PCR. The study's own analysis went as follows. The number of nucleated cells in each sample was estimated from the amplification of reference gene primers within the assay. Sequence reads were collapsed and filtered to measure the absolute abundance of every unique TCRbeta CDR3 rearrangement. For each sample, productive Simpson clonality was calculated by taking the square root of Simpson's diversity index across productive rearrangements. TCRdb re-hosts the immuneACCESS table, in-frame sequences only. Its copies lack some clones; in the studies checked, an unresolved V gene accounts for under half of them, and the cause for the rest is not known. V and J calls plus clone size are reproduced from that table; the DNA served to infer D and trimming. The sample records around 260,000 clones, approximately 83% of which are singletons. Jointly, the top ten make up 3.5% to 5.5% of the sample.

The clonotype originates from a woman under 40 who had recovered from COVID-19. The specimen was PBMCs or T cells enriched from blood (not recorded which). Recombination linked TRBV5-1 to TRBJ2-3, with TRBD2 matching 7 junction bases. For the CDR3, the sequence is CASSLSGGTDTQYF. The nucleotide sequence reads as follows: TGCGCCAGCAGCTTAAGCGGGGGCACAGATACGCAGTATTTT.